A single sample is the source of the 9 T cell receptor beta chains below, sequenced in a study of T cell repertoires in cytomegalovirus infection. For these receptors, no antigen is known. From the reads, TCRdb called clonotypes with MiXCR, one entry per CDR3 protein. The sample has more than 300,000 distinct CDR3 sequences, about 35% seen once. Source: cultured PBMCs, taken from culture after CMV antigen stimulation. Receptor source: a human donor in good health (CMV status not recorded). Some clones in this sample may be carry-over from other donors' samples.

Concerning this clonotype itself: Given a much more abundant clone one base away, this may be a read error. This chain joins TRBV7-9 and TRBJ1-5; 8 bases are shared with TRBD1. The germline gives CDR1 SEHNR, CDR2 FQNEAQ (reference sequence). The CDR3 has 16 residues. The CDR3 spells CASSIGTGPSNQPRHF. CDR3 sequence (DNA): TGTGCCAGCAGCATCGGGACAGGACCTAGCAATCAGCCCCGGCATTTT.

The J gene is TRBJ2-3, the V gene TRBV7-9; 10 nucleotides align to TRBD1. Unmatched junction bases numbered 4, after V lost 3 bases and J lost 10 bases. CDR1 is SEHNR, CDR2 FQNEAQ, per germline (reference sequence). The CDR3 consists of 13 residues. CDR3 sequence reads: CASSLGQGTPQYF. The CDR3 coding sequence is TGTGCCAGCAGCTTGGGACAGGGGACACCGCAGTATTTT.

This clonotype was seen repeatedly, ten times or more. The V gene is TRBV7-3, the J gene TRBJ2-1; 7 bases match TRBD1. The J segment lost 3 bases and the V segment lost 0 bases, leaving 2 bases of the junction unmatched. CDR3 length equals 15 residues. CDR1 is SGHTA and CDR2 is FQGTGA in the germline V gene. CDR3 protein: CASSLTRDSYNEQFF. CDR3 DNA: TGTGCCAGCAGCTTAACTCGGGACAGCTACAATGAGCAGTTCTTC.

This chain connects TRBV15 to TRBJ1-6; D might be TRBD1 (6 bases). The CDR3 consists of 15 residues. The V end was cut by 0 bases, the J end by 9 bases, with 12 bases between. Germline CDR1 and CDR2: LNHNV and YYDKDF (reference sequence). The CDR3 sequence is CATSRDPDSLSPLHF. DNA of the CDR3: TGTGCCACCAGCAGAGATCCGGACAGTCTTTCACCCCTCCACTTT.

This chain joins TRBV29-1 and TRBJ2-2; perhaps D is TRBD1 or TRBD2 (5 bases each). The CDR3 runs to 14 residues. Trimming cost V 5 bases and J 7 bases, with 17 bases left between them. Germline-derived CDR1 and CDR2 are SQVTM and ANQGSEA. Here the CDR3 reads CSVRIGGTVGELFF. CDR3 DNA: TGCAGCGTTAGGATTGGGGGAACGGTCGGGGAGCTGTTTTTT.

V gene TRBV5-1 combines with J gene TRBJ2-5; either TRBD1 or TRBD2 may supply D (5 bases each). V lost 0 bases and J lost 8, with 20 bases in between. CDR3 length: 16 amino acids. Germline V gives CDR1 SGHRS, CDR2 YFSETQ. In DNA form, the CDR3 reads TGCGCCAGCAGCTTGGAGGATGGGGACCTACCGTTAACCCAGTACTTC. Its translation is CASSLEDGDLPLTQYF.

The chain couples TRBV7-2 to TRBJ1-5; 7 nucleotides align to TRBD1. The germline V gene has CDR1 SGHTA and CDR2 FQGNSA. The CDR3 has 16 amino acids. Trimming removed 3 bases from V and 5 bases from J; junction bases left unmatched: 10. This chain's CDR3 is CASSFGERGLYQPQHF. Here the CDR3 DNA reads TGTGCCAGCAGCTTTGGAGAAAGGGGGCTCTATCAGCCCCAGCATTTT.

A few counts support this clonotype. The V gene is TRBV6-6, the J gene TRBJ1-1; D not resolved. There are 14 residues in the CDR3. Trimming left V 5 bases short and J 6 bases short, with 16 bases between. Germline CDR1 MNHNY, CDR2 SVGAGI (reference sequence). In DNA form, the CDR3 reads TGTGCCAGCAGTAGTAACGGAGGGAAGGCTGAAGCTTTCTTT. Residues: CASSSNGGKAEAFF.

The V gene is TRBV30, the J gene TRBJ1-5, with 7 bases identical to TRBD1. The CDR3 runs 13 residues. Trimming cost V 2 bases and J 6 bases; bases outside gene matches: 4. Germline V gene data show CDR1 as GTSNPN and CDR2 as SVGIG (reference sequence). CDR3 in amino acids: CAWSPTGSQPQHF. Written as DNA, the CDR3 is TGTGCCTGGAGTCCGACAGGGAGTCAGCCCCAGCATTTT.